The rows below give T cell receptor beta chains drawn from one sample of a study of Ad26.COV2.S vaccination and SARS-CoV-2 variants. Sequenced by immunoSEQ multiplex PCR; TCRdb stores in-frame clones only, minus some. The table records about 480,000 clones, approximately 90% of them present only once. Here the sequenced sample was peripheral blood, taken in a trial of Ad26.COV2.S vaccine versus placebo. The receptor set was obtained from a person aged 18-65 years who received the Ad26.COV2.S COVID-19 vaccine or a placebo. CDR3s include the opening cysteine and the closing phenylalanine or tryptophan. The D gene is left open where the match is weak. Expanded clones get a size class; other rows say once, few or many, or leave the size out.

V gene	clone size	D gene	J gene	CDR3 protein	CDR3 DNA
TRBV7-2	NA	NA	TRBJ1-1	CASSLGTNTEAFF	TGTGCCAGCAGCTTAGGGACCAACACTGAAGCTTTCTTT
TRBV6-2/TRBV6-3	NA	TRBD1	TRBJ1-5	CASSRTGGAYQPQHF	TGTGCCAGCAGTCGAACAGGGGGCGCCTATCAGCCCCAGCATTTT
TRBV19	NA	NA	TRBJ1-5	CESRGRVSNQPQHF	TGTGAAAGCAGGGGACGAGTAAGCAATCAGCCCCAGCATTTT
TRBV29-1	NA	NA	TRBJ1-1	CSTGSRQGGAAFF	TGCAGCACCGGAAGTCGGCAGGGAGGTGCAGCTTTCTTT
TRBV3-1/TRBV3-2	NA	NA	TRBJ1-2	CASSQVTSYGYTF	TGTGCCAGCAGCCAAGTGACAAGCTATGGCTACACCTTC
TRBV30	NA	NA	TRBJ1-1	CAWSVATNTEAFF	TGTGCCTGGAGTGTAGCAACGAACACTGAAGCTTTCTTT
TRBV28	NA	NA	TRBJ1-2	CASTQRGFNYGYTF	TGTGCCAGCACCCAGCGGGGGTTTAACTATGGCTACACCTTC
TRBV5-6	NA	TRBD1	TRBJ2-7	CASSSRGSRAYEQYF	TGTGCCAGCAGCTCCAGGGGGTCCAGAGCCTACGAGCAGTACTTC
TRBV28	NA	TRBD2	TRBJ2-3	CASSLGTRGSDTQYF	TGTGCCAGCAGCCTCGGGACTAGAGGTTCGGATACGCAGTATTTT
TRBV29-1	NA	NA	TRBJ1-1	CSVRGKMNTEAFF	TGCAGCGTCCGAGGAAAAATGAACACTGAAGCTTTCTTT
TRBV7-2	NA	TRBD2	TRBJ2-1	CASSVTSGHNEQFF	TGTGCCAGCAGCGTAACTAGCGGACACAATGAGCAGTTCTTC
TRBV4-1	NA	TRBD1	TRBJ2-7	CASSRLTGTGVLEQYF	TGCGCCAGCAGCCGACTCACGGGGACAGGGGTACTCGAGCAGTACTTC
TRBV20-1	NA	NA	TRBJ1-5	CSASFWGQDQPQHF	TGCAGTGCTAGTTTCTGGGGGCAAGATCAGCCCCAGCATTTT
TRBV29-1	NA	NA	TRBJ2-7	CSVRDTYEQYF	TGCAGCGTGAGGGACACTTACGAGCAGTACTTC
TRBV28	NA	TRBD1	TRBJ2-2	CASRPGQLLFGELFF	TGTGCCAGCAGGCCGGGACAGCTCCTTTTCGGGGAGCTGTTTTTT
TRBV15	NA	NA	TRBJ2-7	CATSTWGAGEDEQYF	TGTGCCACCAGCACCTGGGGGGCAGGGGAGGACGAGCAGTACTTC
TRBV3-1/TRBV3-2	once	NA	TRBJ2-3	CASSHTHALPGTQRDTDTQYF	TGTGCCAGCAGCCACACCCACGCTCTCCCCGGGACTCAGAGGGACACAGATACGCAGTATTTT
TRBV29-1	NA	NA	TRBJ1-1	CSVGQQNTEAFF	TGCAGCGTTGGACAGCAGAACACTGAAGCTTTCTTT
TRBV9	NA	TRBD2	TRBJ2-3	CASSASGATDTQYF	TGTGCCAGCAGCGCTAGCGGTGCTACAGATACGCAGTATTTT
TRBV7-6	NA	TRBD1	TRBJ2-3	CASSPGHGQGGSTDTQYF	TGTGCCAGCAGCCCAGGACACGGACAGGGGGGTAGCACAGATACGCAGTATTTT
TRBV7-8	NA	NA	TRBJ1-5	CASSLGRRGDQPQHF	TGTGCCAGCAGCTTAGGTAGAAGGGGCGATCAGCCCCAGCATTTT
TRBV19	NA	TRBD2	TRBJ2-5	CASSATSGRSETQYF	TGTGCCAGTAGTGCCACTAGCGGGAGATCGGAGACCCAGTACTTC
TRBV9	NA	TRBD2	TRBJ2-7	CASSVGLAHEQYF	TGTGCCAGCAGCGTAGGACTAGCCCACGAGCAGTACTTC
TRBV7-3	NA	TRBD2	TRBJ2-7	CASSSLGFVGTSGVREQYF	TGTGCCAGCAGCTCCCTGGGGTTTGTTGGGACTAGCGGAGTGCGCGAGCAGTACTTC
TRBV5-4	NA	NA	TRBJ2-1	CASSSRGRGGNEQFF	TGTGCCAGCAGCTCCCGCGGGAGAGGGGGGAATGAGCAGTTCTTC
TRBV7-4	once	TRBD1	TRBJ2-2	CASSLPDRVSTGELFF	TGTGCCAGCTCTCTGCCGGACAGGGTGTCCACCGGGGAGCTGTTTTTT
TRBV2	NA	NA	TRBJ2-1	CASSEHPGSSYNEQFF	TGTGCCAGCAGTGAACATCCCGGGAGCTCCTACAATGAGCAGTTCTTC
TRBV6-5	NA	NA	TRBJ2-4	CASNMDRAQIQYF	TGTGCCAGCAATATGGACAGAGCGCAGATTCAGTACTTC
TRBV19	once	NA	TRBJ1-4	CASSNLHANEKLFF	TGTGCCAGTAGCAACCTTCACGCTAATGAAAAACTGTTTTTT
TRBV27	NA	TRBD1	TRBJ1-1	CASHTRTRGVTEAFF	TGTGCCAGCCACACTCGGACCAGGGGGGTCACTGAAGCTTTCTTT